One and the same sample provided the 29 T cell receptor beta chains below, sequenced in a study of blood T cells in healthy people across ages. The use of a sample-barcoded 5' primer and a J-beta primer mix characterized a second PCR of 7 to 11 cycles. TCRdb re-called the 5' RACE reads with MiXCR, one entry per CDR3 protein. The profile covers hundreds of thousands of distinct CDR3 sequences, with roughly 46% appearing a single time and roughly 18% taken by the ten largest. Sequenced material: blood. The receptor source for this set is an elderly man in good health.

With regard to this clonotype: Since a much larger clone is just one base distant, this may be a read error. This chain uses TRBV7-2 with TRBJ2-1; the D is unclear. CDR3 length equals 12 residues. Germline V gene lookup returns CDR1 SGHTA and CDR2 FQGNSA. Trimming stripped 4 bases from V and 13 bases from J, with 14 bases between. DNA for the CDR3: TGTGCCAGCAGCTCCTCCTTACGGTCCCAGTTCTTC. The encoded protein is CASSSSLRSQFF.

The chain has TRBV4-3 and TRBJ2-7, with no clear D. The closer fit of TRBJ2-5 to the DNA end suggests the J call may be wrong. From germline, CDR1 is LGHNA and CDR2 YSLEER. The CDR3 loop spans 15 amino acids. This CDR3 reads CASSQDLADGETQYF. In DNA form, the CDR3 reads TGCGCCAGCAGCCAAGATCTCGCGGACGGGGAGACCCAGTACTTC.

This clonotype came up a few times. The chain joins TRBV7-3 to TRBJ2-1; D may correspond to TRBD1 or TRBD2 (5 bases each). V lost 4 bases and J 2 bases, leaving 15 bases between the germline ends. The CDR3 runs to 16 residues. CDR1 and CDR2 (germline): SGHTA, FQGTGA. The CDR3 spells CASSSTAGTAYNEQFF. DNA of the CDR3: TGTGCCAGCAGCTCAACTGCAGGGACGGCCTACAATGAGCAGTTCTTC.

The rearrangement links TRBV7-8 to TRBJ2-6, with D tentatively TRBD1 (6 bases). The germline V gene encodes CDR1 SGHVS and CDR2 FQNEAQ. Deletions cut 4 bases from V and 2 bases from J, with 12 bases between. The length of the CDR3 is 16 residues. The CDR3 loop reads CASSSYRAPGANVLTF. Here the CDR3 DNA reads TGTGCCAGCAGCTCTTACAGGGCCCCTGGGGCCAACGTCCTGACTTTC.

The CDR3 region is CATSDPRHGNEQFF. CDR3 coding DNA: TGTGCCACCAGTGATCCCCGACACGGCAATGAGCAGTTCTTC. V and J are TRBV24-1 and TRBJ2-1; D remains ambiguous. Per germline, CDR1 KGHDR and CDR2 SFDVKD. The CDR3 consists of 14 residues. The V gene lost 3 bases and the J gene lost 6 bases, with 11 bases spanning the gap.

This clonotype occurred a few times. The V call is TRBV5-5, the J call TRBJ2-3; 10 nucleotides agree with TRBD2. V lost 3 bases and J lost 3; bases outside the gene matches: 4. The CDR3 is 15 amino acids. Germline-derived CDR1 and CDR2 are SGHKS and YYEKEE (reference sequence). The DNA of the CDR3 is TGTGCCAGCAGCTGGATTAGCGGGGGGACAGATACGCAGTATTTT. It specifies CASSWISGGTDTQYF.

This clonotype has more than one count but fewer than ten. The chain links TRBV9 to TRBJ1-2; a possible D gene is TRBD1 (6 bases). CDR1 is SGDLS, CDR2 YYNGEE, per germline. The ends were cut back, 4 bases at V and 5 bases at J, with 18 bases in the middle. The CDR3 totals 15 residues. In DNA, the CDR3 is TGTGCCAGCAGCCCAGCGACAGGCTTGGGATATGGCTACACCTTC. Translation: CASSPATGLGYGYTF. Combining the CDR3 with reference TRBV9 and TRBJ1-2 gives the whole variable domain DSGVTQTPKHLITATGQRVTLRCSPRSGDLSVYWYQQSLDQGLQFLIQYYNGEERAKGNILERFSAQQFPDLHSELNLSSLELGDSALYFCASSPATGLGYGYTFGSGTRLTVV.

The chain employs TRBV3-1 and TRBJ2-4, with 10 bases identical to TRBD2. Trimming cost V 0 bases and J 2 bases; bases outside gene matches: 16. Germline V lookup: CDR1 LGHDT, CDR2 YNNKEL (reference sequence). The CDR3 extends over 21 amino acids. CDR3 sequence: CASSQEIGRLAGVISKNIQYF. CDR3 in DNA: TGTGCCAGCAGCCAAGAAATTGGACGGCTAGCGGGAGTGATATCCAAAAACATTCAGTACTTC.

This clonotype was counted only a few times. This chain uses TRBV5-1 with TRBJ2-3; 9 nucleotides match TRBD2. The V segment lost 4 bases and the J segment 3 bases; nucleotides outside the gene matches: 9. Looked up from germline, CDR1 is SGHRS and CDR2 is YFSETQ. The CDR3 has 16 amino acids. The CDR3 spells CASSVSGRTATDTQYF. CDR3 DNA: TGCGCCAGCAGCGTTAGCGGGAGAACCGCAACAGATACGCAGTATTTT.

This clonotype was seen once. The chain has TRBV11-1 and TRBJ2-3; a possible D gene is TRBD1 (6 bases). CDR1 and CDR2 from the germline V gene are SGHAT and FQDESV (reference sequence). Trimming removed 5 bases at V and 4 bases at J, with 16 bases between. This CDR3 comprises 15 residues. The CDR3 DNA sequence: TGTGCCAGCAGCCCGTGGACAGCTCGTTCAGATACGCAGTATTTT. It is translated as CASSPWTARSDTQYF. Full variable domain (rest looked up from reference TRBV11-1 and TRBJ2-3): EAEVAQSPRYKITEKSQAVAFWCDPISGHATLYWYRQILGQGPELLVQFQDESVVDDSQLPKDRFSAERLKGVDSTLKIQPAELGDSAMYLCASSPWTARSDTQYFGPGTRLTVL.

This chain joins TRBV20-1 and TRBJ2-3; either TRBD1 or TRBD2 may supply D (5 bases each). The length of the CDR3 is 16 residues. Trimming stripped 0 bases from V and 4 bases from J, with 17 bases between. The germline V gene encodes CDR1 DFQATT and CDR2 SNEGSKA (reference sequence). CDR3 amino acids: CSARDAGVRGPDTQYF. In DNA, the CDR3 is TGCAGTGCTAGAGATGCCGGGGTAAGGGGCCCAGATACGCAGTATTTT.

The chain combines TRBV10-3 with TRBJ2-5; possible D gene TRBD2, 7 bases. The V and J ends lost 4 bases and 11 bases respectively, with 20 bases between them. Per the germline V gene, CDR1 is ENHRY and CDR2 is SYGVKD. The CDR3 is 14 residues long. The chain's CDR3 is CAISGSGEGREQYF. The CDR3 DNA reads as TGTGCCATCAGTGGGTCAGGGGAGGGTAGGGAGCAGTACTTC.

The chain carries TRBV11-1 and TRBJ2-3; D may be TRBD2 (6 bases). Trimming stripped 5 bases from V and 0 bases from J, with 12 bases between. The CDR3 is 15 amino acids. CDR1 and CDR2 (germline): SGHAT, FQDESV (reference sequence). The CDR3 loop is CASSRRDLSTDTQYF. The CDR3 DNA is TGTGCCAGCAGCCGCCGGGACTTGAGCACAGATACGCAGTATTTT.

The chain links TRBV6-5 to TRBJ2-4, with a weak D call TRBD1 (6 bases). Germline-derived CDR1 and CDR2 are MNHEY and SVGAGI. CDR3 length equals 12 residues. Trimming stripped 6 bases from V and 14 bases from J, with 17 bases between. In DNA form, the CDR3 reads TGTGCCAGCAGCCTTCTATCAGGGGAGAAGTACTTC. Translation: CASSLLSGEKYF.

This chain links TRBV10-2 with TRBJ2-1, with D tentatively TRBD2 (6 bases). This CDR3 is built from 15 residues. Trimming left V 6 bases short and J 8 bases short, with 20 bases between. CDR1 is WSHSY and CDR2 is SAAADI in the germline V gene. Here the CDR3 DNA reads TGCGCCAGCAGCAAAGGGACTTTAGGGGCGGATGAGCAGTTCTTC. Encoded protein: CASSKGTLGADEQFF.

J is TRBJ2-7 and V is TRBV7-7; D gene uncertain. CDR3 size: 12 residues. CDR1 SSHAT and CDR2 FNYEAQ come from the germline V gene (reference sequence). Trimming left V 5 bases short and J 4 bases short, with 9 bases between. The CDR3 loop is CASSPRHYEQYF. As DNA, the CDR3 is TGTGCCAGCAGCCCTCGGCATTACGAGCAGTACTTC.

This sequence joins TRBV29-1 and TRBJ2-1; 12 positions agree with TRBD2. The CDR3 has 15 residues. With V trimmed by 5 bases and J by 8 bases, 10 bases remained unmatched. Germline loops: CDR1 SQVTM, CDR2 ANQGSEA. CDR3 coding DNA: TGCAGCGTTTTAAGACTAGCGGGGGTTAGGTATGAGCAGTTCTTC. The encoded protein is CSVLRLAGVRYEQFF.

The chain couples TRBV4-3 to TRBJ1-2; D not resolved. V was trimmed by 0 bases and J by 1 base, leaving 6 bases between them. CDR1 and CDR2 from the germline V gene are LGHNA and YSLEER. The CDR3 is made up of 14 amino acids. CDR3 sequence: CASSQEMFNYGYTF. CDR3 bases: TGCGCCAGCAGCCAAGAAATGTTTAACTATGGCTACACCTTC.

Details on this clonotype: A much larger clone lies a single base off, so this may be a read error. The chain has TRBV15 and TRBJ2-7, with D possibly matching TRBD2 (5 bases). The CDR3 runs 12 residues. Germline V CDR1 and CDR2: LNHNV, YYDKDF (reference sequence). Trimming stripped 11 bases from V and 7 bases from J, with 18 bases between. CDR3 region: CAVGGSYNEQYF. The CDR3 bases are TGTGCCGTCGGAGGCTCTTACAATGAGCAGTACTTC.

In its sample, this clonotype was seen a few times. V usage is TRBV10-3 and J usage is TRBJ2-1, with D perhaps TRBD1 (6 bases). CDR1 and CDR2 (germline): ENHRY, SYGVKD. This CDR3 comprises 14 residues. Trimming pared 7 bases from V and 2 bases from J, leaving 12 bases between. CDR3 sequence (DNA): TGTGCCATCAACCAGGGGACGACCTACAATGAGCAGTTCTTC. Translating it yields CAINQGTTYNEQFF.

The V call is TRBV15, the J call TRBJ2-3, with 7 bases lining up with TRBD2. V trimming: 3 bases; J trimming: 4 bases; junction bases outside the gene matches: 13. Germline CDR1 is LNHNV and CDR2 is YYDKDF (reference sequence). The CDR3 spans 17 residues. CDR3 region: CATSRALRGAGADTQYF. Written as DNA, the CDR3 is TGTGCCACCAGCAGGGCCTTAAGGGGCGCGGGAGCAGATACGCAGTATTTT.

The gene calls are TRBV6-2 or TRBV6-3 and TRBJ2-7, with D tentatively TRBD1 (5 bases). The germline V and J ends were trimmed by 2 bases and 6 bases, with 8 bases remaining between them. The germline CDR1 and CDR2 sequences are MNHEY and SVGEGT. The CDR3 has 12 amino acids. The CDR3 loop is CASSYRGPEQYF. The DNA of the CDR3 is TGTGCCAGCAGTTACAGGGGTCCCGAGCAGTACTTC.

This clonotype has only a few counts. The rearrangement uses TRBV7-2 and TRBJ2-2, with TRBD1 identical over 10 bases. The CDR3 loop spans 15 amino acids. Trimming cost V 5 bases and J 7 bases; bases outside gene matches: 7. Germline V CDR1 and CDR2: SGHTA, FQGNSA. The CDR3 loop is CASSQRQGAYGELFF. The CDR3 nucleotides are TGTGCCAGCAGCCAACGACAGGGGGCATACGGGGAGCTGTTTTTT.

This clonotype appeared a few times. The gene calls are TRBV25-1 and TRBJ1-1; no reliable D call. The CDR3 spans 14 residues. In germline, CDR1 is MGHDK, CDR2 SYGVNS. V was trimmed by 1 base and J by 4 bases, leaving 10 bases between them. The CDR3 nucleotides are TGTGCCAGCAGTGAATCGCGTGTTACCACTGAAGCTTTCTTT. Protein: CASSESRVTTEAFF. Filled out from reference TRBV25-1 and TRBJ1-1, the complete variable domain reads EADIYQTPRYLVIGTGKKITLECSQTMGHDKMYWYQQDPGMELHLIHYSYGVNSTEKGDLSSESTVSRIRTEHFPLTLESARPSHTSQYLCASSESRVTTEAFFGQGTRLTVV.

This clonotype was detected a few times. This sequence joins TRBV7-2 and TRBJ2-2, with a possible D match to TRBD2 (6 bases). Between the trimmed V and J ends, which lost 0 bases and 5 bases, there was a span of 7 bases. The CDR3 is made up of 14 amino acids. Germline CDR1 is SGHTA and CDR2 is FQGNSA. The DNA of the CDR3 is TGTGCCAGCAGCTTAGCTAGCGGAACCGGGGAGCTGTTTTTT. Its translation is CASSLASGTGELFF.

This clonotype was observed a handful of times. This chain links TRBV20-1 with TRBJ2-1, with unresolved D. The CDR3 spans 15 residues. From germline, CDR1 is DFQATT and CDR2 SNEGSKA (reference sequence). V shed 5 bases and J shed 7 bases, with 21 bases lying between them. The CDR3 coding sequence is TGCAGTGCTGTCCGGAGCGCCATCTATGATAATGAGCAGTTCTTC. Translation gives CSAVRSAIYDNEQFF.

Many counts were recorded for this clonotype. The chain has TRBV12-3 or TRBV12-4 and TRBJ2-4; weak D call: TRBD2 (6 bases). Trimming cost V 3 bases and J 5 bases, with 11 bases left between them. The CDR3 has 14 amino acids. This CDR3 is CASSFGGIENIQYF. The CDR3 DNA reads TGTGCCAGCAGTTTTGGGGGGATTGAAAACATTCAGTACTTC.

The table lists this clonotype with a few counts. The J gene is TRBJ2-1, the V gene TRBV14; tentative D call: TRBD2 (6 bases). This CDR3 contains 15 residues. CDR1 SGHDN and CDR2 FVKESK come from the germline V gene. Between the trimmed V and J ends, which lost 4 bases and 6 bases, there was a span of 16 bases. CDR3 sequence (DNA): TGTGCCAGCAGCCGAAATACCGGGACTTCCAATGAGCAGTTCTTC. This sequence encodes CASSRNTGTSNEQFF. The full variable domain, in which reference TRBV14 and TRBJ2-1 provide the parts outside the CDR3, is EAGVTQFPSHSVIEKGQTVTLRCDPISGHDNLYWYRRVMGKEIKFLLHFVKESKQDESGMPNNRFLAERTGGTYSTLKVQPAELEDSGVYFCASSRNTGTSNEQFFGPGTRLTVL.

This chain uses TRBV4-2 with TRBJ2-2, with 9 bases identical to TRBD2. The CDR3 length is 19 residues. Germline loops: CDR1 LGHNA, CDR2 YNFKEQ. J gave up 0 bases and V 4 bases, and 12 bases lay outside the gene matches. The DNA of the CDR3 is TGTGCCAGCAGCCGGGGAAGCGGTCTAGCGGGAACGAACACCGGGGAGCTGTTTTTT. Protein sequence: CASSRGSGLAGTNTGELFF.